This TCR beta chain was documented in a study of blood T cell repertoires in COVID-19. Trimming at V came to 5 bases and at J to 4 bases, leaving 19 bases not matched to a gene. Germline V gives CDR1 MDHEN, CDR2 SYDVKM. The CDR3 length is 20 residues. TCRdb keeps only in-frame clones here, not all; method: immunoSEQ multiplex PCR. The table lists about 220,000 clones, just over 85% of them singletons. This clonotype was sampled from a woman aged 45-65 years with acute COVID-19. V and J are TRBV28 and TRBJ2-2; 10 nucleotides agree with TRBD1. Sequencing was done on a sample of PBMCs or T cells enriched from blood (not recorded which). The CDR3 protein is CASSPDSFTWGQGSTGELFF. CDR3 in DNA: TGTGCCAGCAGTCCTGATTCTTTCACTTGGGGACAGGGGAGCACCGGGGAGCTGTTTTTT. The entire variable domain, with the rest obtained from reference TRBV28 and TRBJ2-2, is as follows: DVKVTQSSRYLVKRTGEKVFLECVQDMDHENMFWYRQDPGLGLRLIYFSYDVKMKEKGDIPEGYSVSREKKERFSLILESASTNQTSMYLCASSPDSFTWGQGSTGELFFGEGSRLTVL.